A single sample gave rise to the 4 T cell receptor beta chains below, sequenced in a study of T cell clonotyping in hematopoietic cell transplantation. Clones were read by immunoSEQ multiplex PCR, and TCRdb kept only the in-frame ones, dropping some. The table lists 35,000 to 45,000 clones, about 90% of them singletons. Source material: peripheral blood mononuclear cells. The receptors here all came from a woman between 40 and 55 years old in good health. Some clones in this sample may be carry-over from other donors' samples.

This clone has just a few counts. The J gene is TRBJ2-1, the V gene TRBV7-2; D ambiguous. Germline V gene sequence: CDR1 SGHTA, CDR2 FQGNSA. V was shortened by 0 bases and J by 10 bases, with 7 bases between the two germline ends. The CDR3 is 12 residues long. CDR3 region: CASSLAPGEQFF. The CDR3 DNA reads as TGTGCCAGCAGCTTAGCCCCCGGGGAGCAGTTCTTC. Drawing the rest from reference TRBV7-2 and TRBJ2-1, the complete variable domain is GAGVSQSPSNKVTEKGKDVELRCDPISGHTALYWYRQSLGQGLEFLIYFQGNSAPDKSGLPSDRFSAERTGGSVSTLTIQRTQQEDSAVYLCASSLAPGEQFFGPGTRLTVL.

The chain combines TRBV4-1 with TRBJ1-5; D remains unclear. Looked up from germline, CDR1 is MGHRA and CDR2 is YSYEKL. The CDR3 is 16 amino acids. Between the trimmed V and J ends, which lost 1 base and 1 base, there was a span of 11 bases. CDR3: CASSQVGAESNQPQHF. CDR3 DNA sequence: TGCGCCAGCAGCCAAGTAGGAGCCGAGAGCAATCAGCCCCAGCATTTT.

The chain employs TRBV5-1 and TRBJ2-7, with D perhaps being TRBD1 or TRBD2 (5 bases each). Trimming removed 4 bases at V and 0 bases at J, with 8 bases between. The germline V gene has CDR1 SGHRS and CDR2 YFSETQ. The CDR3 covers 13 residues. The CDR3 loop reads CASSGTFSYEQYF. The CDR3 DNA reads TGCGCCAGCAGCGGGACCTTCTCCTACGAGCAGTACTTC.

The chain links TRBV14 to TRBJ1-5, with D unclear. This CDR3 spans 13 amino acids. Germline CDR1 SGHDN, CDR2 FVKESK. The V gene lost 5 bases and the J gene lost 7 bases, with 12 bases spanning the gap. The CDR3 nucleotides read TGTGCCAGCAGCTGGGGTTTGGGACAGCCCCAGCATTTT. It is translated as CASSWGLGQPQHF.